The rows below give T cell receptor beta chains drawn from one sample of a study of shared clonotypes between healthy human individuals. Libraries were prepared by immunoSEQ multiplex PCR; TCRdb keeps only in-frame clonotypes and omits some of them. The table records about 2 million clones, about 95% of them present only once. The sample taken for sequencing was naive CD8+ T cells sorted from blood. The receptors originated from a man in his late teens or twenties in good health. Both conserved end residues are part of each CDR3. The D gene is left open where the match is weak. Clone size is shown for a subset of rows, as once, few, many or a class of expanded clone.

>TRBJ2-5|TRBV20-1|-|-
TGCAGTGCTAGGGCTCTAGAGACCCAGTACTTC
CSARALETQYF
>TRBJ1-1|TRBV7-9|-|-
TGTGCCAGCAGGGATATCTGGTGGGAAGCTTTCTTT
CASRDIWWEAFF
>TRBJ1-1|TRBV19|TRBD1|-
TGTGCCAGCACCGGCACGGAGGGGGCGTGGGACGAGACTGAAGCTTTCTTT
CASTGTEGAWDETEAFF
>TRBJ2-7|TRBV27|-|-
TGTGCCAGCAGAGAATCGGGTCTCTCCTACGAGCAGTACTTC
CASRESGLSYEQYF
>TRBJ2-7|TRBV28|-|-
TGTGCCAGCAGTTTTGGAGGGGAAGGGTACGAGCAGTACTTC
CASSFGGEGYEQYF
>TRBJ2-7|TRBV28|TRBD1|-
TGTGCCAGCAGTTGGACAGGGGGCTATGGCGAGCAGTACTTC
CASSWTGGYGEQYF
>TRBJ2-7|TRBV9|-|-
TGTGCCAGCAGCGTAGGGCAGCTCAGCTCCTACGAGCAGTACTTC
CASSVGQLSSYEQYF
>TRBJ2-3|TRBV6-5|-|-
TGTGCCAGCAGTTACGATTCTGGGAGTACGCAGTATTTT
CASSYDSGSTQYF
>TRBJ2-7|TRBV4-1|TRBD2|-
TGCGCCAGCAGCCAAGCTAGCGGGGGCTACGAGCAGTACTTC
CASSQASGGYEQYF
>TRBJ2-5|TRBV5-1|TRBD1|once
TGCGCCAGCAGCTTGGTGCCAGGGGGACGGGAGACCCAGTACTTC
CASSLVPGGRETQYF